This T cell receptor (beta chain) was sequenced for a study of T cell responses to AZD1222 COVID-19 vaccine. Produced via immunoSEQ multiplex PCR; TCRdb's table is partial and in-frame only. The sample has roughly 130,000 clones, approximately 83% seen once. Trimming cost V 0 bases and J 6 bases, with 15 bases left between them. The germline V gene encodes CDR1 MNHEY and CDR2 SVGAGI. The CDR3 spans 16 residues. The clonotype was recovered from an adult in good health. The V call is TRBV6-5, the J call TRBJ2-1; tentative D call: TRBD1 (6 bases). The sequencing used peripheral blood, collected on day 0 of AZD1222 vaccination. CDR3 loop: CASSYSGARTGNEQFF. CDR3 nucleotides: TGTGCCAGCAGTTACTCGGGGGCGCGGACCGGCAATGAGCAGTTCTTC.